One and the same sample provided the 13 T cell receptor beta chains below, sequenced in a study of T cell changes during pregnancy in multiple sclerosis. TCRdb's copy holds only in-frame clones and misses some; the assay was immunoSEQ multiplex PCR. The table lists approximately 50,000 clones, 90% to 95% of them singletons. The source material was CD8+ T cells from peripheral blood mononuclear cells, sampled after pregnancy. Receptors originate from a female donor with multiple sclerosis, enrolled in a pregnancy study.

This rearrangement joins TRBV15 to TRBJ2-7; a weak D match, TRBD1 (5 bases). The V gene's germline CDR1 is LNHNV and CDR2 YYDKDF (reference sequence). The CDR3 contains 14 residues. V shed 4 bases and J shed 0 bases, with 10 bases lying between them. The CDR3 loop reads CATSTTDSSYEQYF. The CDR3 DNA follows: TGTGCCACCAGCACCACCGACAGCTCCTACGAGCAGTACTTC.

The J gene is TRBJ2-7, the V gene TRBV9, with 7 bases fitting TRBD2. The germline V gene has CDR1 SGDLS and CDR2 YYNGEE. The CDR3 extends over 15 amino acids. V shed 0 bases and J 2 bases; nucleotides not matched to a gene: 5. The CDR3 DNA sequence: TGTGCCAGCAGCGTAGACGGGGGGATGACCTACGAGCAGTACTTC. Protein sequence: CASSVDGGMTYEQYF.

This clone was seen just once. The J gene is TRBJ2-7, the V gene TRBV18; 10 nucleotides align to TRBD1. There are 15 residues in the CDR3. Trimming took 2 bases from V and 4 from J; bases not matched to a gene: 5. CDR1 is KGHSH, CDR2 LQKENI, per germline. The CDR3 here is CASSPDRGLGYEQYF. Written as DNA, the CDR3 is TGTGCCAGCTCACCAGACAGGGGGCTGGGATACGAGCAGTACTTC.

The V call is TRBV20-1, the J call TRBJ2-1; D unresolved. The germline gives CDR1 DFQATT, CDR2 SNEGSKA (reference sequence). The CDR3 covers 11 residues. V lost 3 bases, J lost 9 bases, and 9 bases lay in between. The CDR3 DNA follows: TGCAGTGCTAGCTACTCGGGTGAGCAGTTCTTC. Translation: CSASYSGEQFF.

The rearrangement joins TRBV2 to TRBJ1-2; a possible D gene is TRBD1 (5 bases). With 3 bases removed from V and 0 bases from J, the gap between germline ends came to 11 bases. Germline CDR1 is SNHLY and CDR2 is FYNNEI. CDR3 size: 15 residues. The DNA for the CDR3 is TGTGCCAGCAGTGATGGGGGGACTACTAACTATGGCTACACCTTC. Protein: CASSDGGTTNYGYTF.

This clone was found once. The chain employs TRBV5-1 and TRBJ2-1; 11 nucleotides match TRBD2. This CDR3 contains 17 residues. V trimming: 4 bases; J trimming: 7 bases; junction bases outside the gene matches: 13. Germline V lookup: CDR1 SGHRS, CDR2 YFSETQ. CDR3 sequence reads: CASSAHGSGGAGNEQFF. As DNA, the CDR3 is TGCGCCAGCAGCGCCCACGGTAGCGGGGGGGCGGGGAATGAGCAGTTCTTC.

The chain joins TRBV13 to TRBJ2-2; D remains ambiguous. The CDR3 is made up of 13 amino acids. Germline V gene lookup returns CDR1 PRHDT and CDR2 FYEKMQ (reference sequence). Trimming shortened V by 3 bases and J by 4 bases, and 6 bases separated the two germline ends. CDR3 sequence reads: CASSFGRTGELFF. The CDR3 coding sequence is TGTGCCAGCAGCTTTGGGCGCACCGGGGAGCTGTTTTTT. The full variable domain, in which reference TRBV13 and TRBJ2-2 provide the parts outside the CDR3, is AAGVIQSPRHLIKEKRETATLKCYPIPRHDTVYWYQQGPGQDPQFLISFYEKMQSDKGSIPDRFSAQQFSDYHSELNMSSLELGDSALYFCASSFGRTGELFFGEGSRLTVL.

The gene calls are TRBV7-9 and TRBJ1-1; no clear D gene. The V and J ends lost 4 bases and 12 bases respectively, with 15 bases between them. Germline V gene data show CDR1 as SEHNR and CDR2 as FQNEAQ (reference sequence). CDR3 length: 12 amino acids. This chain's CDR3 is CASSSGSAEPFF. The CDR3 DNA reads as TGTGCCAGCAGCTCGGGGTCGGCGGAACCTTTCTTT.

The chain has TRBV10-3 and TRBJ1-2, with 7 bases fitting TRBD1. J lost 6 bases, V lost 10 bases, and 14 bases had no gene match. The V gene's germline CDR1 is ENHRY and CDR2 SYGVKD. The CDR3 runs to 14 residues. The CDR3 loop is CATIGTGVPDGYTF. As DNA, the CDR3 is TGTGCCACTATAGGCACAGGGGTCCCTGATGGCTACACCTTC.

The chain couples TRBV5-1 to TRBJ2-7, with D tentatively TRBD2 (7 bases). Germline CDR1 reads SGHRS; CDR2 reads YFSETQ. V was pared by 0 bases and J by 2 bases, with 15 bases between. This CDR3 has 16 residues. The CDR3 region is CASSLGVGGLTYEQYF. In DNA form, the CDR3 reads TGCGCCAGCAGCTTGGGGGTGGGGGGGCTCACCTACGAGCAGTACTTC.

This chain uses TRBV19 with TRBJ2-7, with 11 bases aligning to TRBD2. CDR3 length: 15 residues. V lost 6 bases, J lost 2 bases, and 6 bases stayed unmatched. Germline loops: CDR1 LNHDA, CDR2 SQIVND (reference sequence). CDR3 in DNA: TGTGCCAGTAGCCCCGGGACTAGCGGCCCCTACGAGCAGTACTTC. It specifies CASSPGTSGPYEQYF.

The CDR3 protein is CASSPDRGRVGYTF. CDR3 nucleotides: TGTGCCAGCAGCCCAGACAGGGGGCGCGTAGGCTACACCTTC. The rearrangement links TRBV6-6 to TRBJ1-2; the match to TRBD1 covers 10 bases. CDR1 and CDR2 (germline): MNHNY, SVGAGI (reference sequence). The V gene end was trimmed by 6 bases and the J gene end by 8 bases; junction bases not matched to a gene: 9. This CDR3 contains 14 residues.

The sample holds one count of this clone. CDR3: CASSLEVEGRAGRGYTF. CDR3 nucleotides: TGTGCCAGCAGCTTAGAGGTAGAGGGTAGGGCAGGACGTGGCTACACCTTC. The chain links TRBV11-3 to TRBJ1-2; D not resolved. The V end was cut by 0 bases, the J end by 7 bases, with 21 bases between. CDR3 length: 17 residues. Germline CDR1 and CDR2: SGHNT and YENEEA.